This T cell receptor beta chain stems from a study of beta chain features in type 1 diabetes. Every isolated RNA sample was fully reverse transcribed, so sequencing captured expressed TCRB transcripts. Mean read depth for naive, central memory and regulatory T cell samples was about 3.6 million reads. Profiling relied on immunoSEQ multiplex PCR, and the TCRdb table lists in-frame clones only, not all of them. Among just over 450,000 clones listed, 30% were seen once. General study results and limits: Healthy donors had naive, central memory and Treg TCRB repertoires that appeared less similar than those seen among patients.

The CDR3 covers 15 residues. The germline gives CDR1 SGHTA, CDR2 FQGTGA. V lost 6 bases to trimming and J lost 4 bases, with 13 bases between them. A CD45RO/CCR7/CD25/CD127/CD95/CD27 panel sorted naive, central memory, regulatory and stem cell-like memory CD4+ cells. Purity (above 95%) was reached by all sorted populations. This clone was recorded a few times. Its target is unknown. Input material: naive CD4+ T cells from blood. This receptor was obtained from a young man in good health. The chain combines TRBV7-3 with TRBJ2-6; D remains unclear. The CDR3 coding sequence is TGTGCCAGCAGTCCTATTAGTACCGGGGCCAACGTCCTGACTTTC. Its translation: CASSPISTGANVLTF.